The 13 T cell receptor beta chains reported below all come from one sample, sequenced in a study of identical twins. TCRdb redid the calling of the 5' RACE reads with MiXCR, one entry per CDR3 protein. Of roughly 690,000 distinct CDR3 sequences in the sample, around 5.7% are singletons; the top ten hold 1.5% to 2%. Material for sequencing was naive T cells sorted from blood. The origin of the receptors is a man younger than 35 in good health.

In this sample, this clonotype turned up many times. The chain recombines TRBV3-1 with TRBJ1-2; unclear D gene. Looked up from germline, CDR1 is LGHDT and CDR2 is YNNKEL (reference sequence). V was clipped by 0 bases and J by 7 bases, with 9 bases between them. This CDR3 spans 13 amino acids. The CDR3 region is CASSQERAVGYTF. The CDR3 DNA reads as TGTGCCAGCAGCCAAGAACGGGCCGTTGGCTACACCTTC.

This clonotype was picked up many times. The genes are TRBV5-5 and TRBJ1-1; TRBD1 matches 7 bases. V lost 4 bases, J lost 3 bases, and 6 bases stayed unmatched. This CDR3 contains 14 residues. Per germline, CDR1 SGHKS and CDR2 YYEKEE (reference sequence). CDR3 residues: CASSRTGVYTEAFF. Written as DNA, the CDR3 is TGTGCCAGCAGCCGAACAGGGGTCTACACTGAAGCTTTCTTT.

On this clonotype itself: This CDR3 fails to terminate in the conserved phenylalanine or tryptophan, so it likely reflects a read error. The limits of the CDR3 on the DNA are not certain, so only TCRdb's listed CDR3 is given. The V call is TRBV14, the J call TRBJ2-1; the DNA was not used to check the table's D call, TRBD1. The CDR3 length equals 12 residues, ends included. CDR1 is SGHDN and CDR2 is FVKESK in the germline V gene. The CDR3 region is CASSQAGQGKFI.

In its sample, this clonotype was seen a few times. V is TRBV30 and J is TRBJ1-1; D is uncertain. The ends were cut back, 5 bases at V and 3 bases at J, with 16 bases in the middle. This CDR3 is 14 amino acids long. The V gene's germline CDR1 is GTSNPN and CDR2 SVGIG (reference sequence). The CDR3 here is CAWSPGPGDTEAFF. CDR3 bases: TGTGCCTGGTCGCCCGGACCAGGAGACACTGAAGCTTTCTTT.

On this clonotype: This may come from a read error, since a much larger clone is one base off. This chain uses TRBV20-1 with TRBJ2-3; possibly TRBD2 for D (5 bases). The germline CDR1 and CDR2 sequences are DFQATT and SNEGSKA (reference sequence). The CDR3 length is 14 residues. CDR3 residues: CGAGRQRSTDTQYF. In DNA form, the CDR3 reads TGCGGTGCTGGGCGCCAGCGGAGCACAGATACGCAGTATTTT.

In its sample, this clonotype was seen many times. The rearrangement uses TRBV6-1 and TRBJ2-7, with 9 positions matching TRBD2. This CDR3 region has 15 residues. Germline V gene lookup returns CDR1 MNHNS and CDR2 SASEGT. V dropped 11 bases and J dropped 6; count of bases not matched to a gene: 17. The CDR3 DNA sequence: TGTGCCTCCCGACTTAGCGGGAGTAGTTTAGGCGAGCAGTACGTC. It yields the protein CASRLSGSSLGEQYV.

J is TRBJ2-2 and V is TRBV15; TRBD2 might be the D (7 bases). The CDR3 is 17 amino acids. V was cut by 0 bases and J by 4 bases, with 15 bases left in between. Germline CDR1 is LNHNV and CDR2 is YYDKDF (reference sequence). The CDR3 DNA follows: TGTGCCACCAGCAGAGATCGGGGGGCCCCGGGCACCGGGGAGCTGTTTTTT. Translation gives CATSRDRGAPGTGELFF.

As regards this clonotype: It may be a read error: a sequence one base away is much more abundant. The chain's CDR3 is CASRHGPSTNEKLFF. The CDR3 DNA is TGTGCCAGCAGACATGGTCCCAGCACTAATGAAAAACTGTTTTTT. The V call is TRBV7-2, the J call TRBJ1-4, with D unresolved. Per the germline V gene, CDR1 is SGHTA and CDR2 is FQGNSA. The CDR3 covers 15 residues. The V and J ends lost 6 bases and 2 bases respectively, with 13 bases between them.

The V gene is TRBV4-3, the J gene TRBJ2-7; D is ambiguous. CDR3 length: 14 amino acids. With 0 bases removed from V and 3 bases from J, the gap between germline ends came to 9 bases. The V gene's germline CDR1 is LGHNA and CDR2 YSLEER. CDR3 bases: TGCGCCAGCAGCCAAGAAGTACGGAACTACGAGCAGTACTTC. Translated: CASSQEVRNYEQYF.

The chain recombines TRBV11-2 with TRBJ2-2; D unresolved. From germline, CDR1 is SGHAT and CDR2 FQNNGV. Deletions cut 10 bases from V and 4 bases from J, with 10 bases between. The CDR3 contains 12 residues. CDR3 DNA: TGTGCCACTCCTTGGGGCACCGGGGAGCTGTTTTTT. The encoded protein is CATPWGTGELFF.

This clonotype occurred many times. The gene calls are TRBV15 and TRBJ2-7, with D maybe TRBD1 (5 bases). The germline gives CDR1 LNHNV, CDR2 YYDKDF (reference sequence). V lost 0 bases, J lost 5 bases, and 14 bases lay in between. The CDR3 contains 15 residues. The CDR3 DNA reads TGTGCCACCAGCAGAGATGTTGGGGCGCGGAACGAGCAGTACTTC. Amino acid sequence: CATSRDVGARNEQYF.

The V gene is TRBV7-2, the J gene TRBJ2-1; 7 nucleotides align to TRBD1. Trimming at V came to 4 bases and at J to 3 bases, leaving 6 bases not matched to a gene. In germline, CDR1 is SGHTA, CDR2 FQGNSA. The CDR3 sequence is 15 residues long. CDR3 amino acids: CASSSKGQLYNEQFF. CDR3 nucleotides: TGTGCCAGCAGCTCGAAGGGACAGCTCTACAATGAGCAGTTCTTC.

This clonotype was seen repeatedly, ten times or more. CDR3 in amino acids: CSLRTGLTEAFF. In nucleotides, the CDR3 is TGCAGCTTACGGACAGGGCTCACTGAAGCTTTCTTT. This rearrangement joins TRBV29-1 to TRBJ1-1, with 8 bases lining up with TRBD1. From germline, CDR1 is SQVTM and CDR2 ANQGSEA. There are 12 residues in the CDR3. V was clipped by 8 bases and J by 4 bases; unmatched bases: 6. Complete variable domain (other parts from reference TRBV29-1 and TRBJ1-1): SAVISQKPSRDICQRGTSLTIQCQVDSQVTMMFWYRQQPGQSLTLIATANQGSEATYESGFVIDKFPISRPNLTFSTLTVSNMSPEDSSIYLCSLRTGLTEAFFGQGTRLTVV.